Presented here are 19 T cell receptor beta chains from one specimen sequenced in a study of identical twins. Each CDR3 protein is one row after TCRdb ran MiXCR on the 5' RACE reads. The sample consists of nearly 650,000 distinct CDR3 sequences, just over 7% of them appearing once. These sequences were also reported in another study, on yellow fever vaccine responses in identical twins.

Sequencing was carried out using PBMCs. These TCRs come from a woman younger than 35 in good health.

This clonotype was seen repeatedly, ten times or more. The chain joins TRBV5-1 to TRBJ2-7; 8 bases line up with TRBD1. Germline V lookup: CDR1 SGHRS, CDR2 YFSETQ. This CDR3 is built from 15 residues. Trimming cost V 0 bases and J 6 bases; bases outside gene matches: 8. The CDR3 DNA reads TGCGCCAGCAGCTTGGTAGTTGGACAGGGTTCCGAGCAGTACTTC. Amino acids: CASSLVVGQGSEQYF.

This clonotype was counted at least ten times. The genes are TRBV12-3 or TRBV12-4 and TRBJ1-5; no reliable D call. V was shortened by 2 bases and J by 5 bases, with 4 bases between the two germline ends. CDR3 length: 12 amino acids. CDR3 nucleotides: TGTGCCAGCAGTTTATTCGATCAGCCCCAGCATTTT. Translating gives CASSLFDQPQHF.

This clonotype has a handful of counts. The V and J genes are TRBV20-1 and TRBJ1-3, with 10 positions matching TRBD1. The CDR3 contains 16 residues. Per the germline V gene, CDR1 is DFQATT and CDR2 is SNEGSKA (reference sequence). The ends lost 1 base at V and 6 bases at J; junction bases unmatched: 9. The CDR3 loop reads CSARATGTGVANTIYF. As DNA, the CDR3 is TGCAGTGCTAGAGCCACCGGGACAGGGGTTGCAAACACCATATATTTT.

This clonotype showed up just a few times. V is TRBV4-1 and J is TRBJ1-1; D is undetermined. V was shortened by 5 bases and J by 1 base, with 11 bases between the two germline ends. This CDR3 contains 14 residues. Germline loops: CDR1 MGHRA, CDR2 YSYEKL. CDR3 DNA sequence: TGCGCCAGCAGCAAAAATAGGGAGAACACTGAAGCTTTCTTT. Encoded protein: CASSKNRENTEAFF.

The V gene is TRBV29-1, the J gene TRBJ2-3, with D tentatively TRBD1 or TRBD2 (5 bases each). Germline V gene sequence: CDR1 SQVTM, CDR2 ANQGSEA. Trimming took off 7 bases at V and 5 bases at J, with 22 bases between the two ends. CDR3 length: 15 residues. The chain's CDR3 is CSGSQGVSFQDTQYF. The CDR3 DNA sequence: TGCAGCGGGAGTCAGGGAGTGTCTTTTCAAGATACGCAGTATTTT.

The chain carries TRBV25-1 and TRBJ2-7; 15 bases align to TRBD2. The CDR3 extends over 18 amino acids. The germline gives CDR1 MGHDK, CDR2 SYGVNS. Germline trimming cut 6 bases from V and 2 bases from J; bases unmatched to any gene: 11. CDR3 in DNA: TGTGCCAGCAGCCGCTCCAGGGGACTAGCGGGAGGTGCCTACGAGCAGTACTTC. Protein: CASSRSRGLAGGAYEQYF.

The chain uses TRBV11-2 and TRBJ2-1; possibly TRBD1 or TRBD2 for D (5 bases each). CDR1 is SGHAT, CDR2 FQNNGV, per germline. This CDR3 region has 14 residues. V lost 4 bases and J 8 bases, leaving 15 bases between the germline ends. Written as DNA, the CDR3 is TGTGCCAGCAGCTCCACCCCCGGGGCGGATGAGCAGTTCTTC. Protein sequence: CASSSTPGADEQFF.

The CDR3 DNA sequence: TGTGCCAGCAGCCCAAGACTAGCGGGAACTGATACGCAGTATTTT. Protein: CASSPRLAGTDTQYF. The rearrangement uses TRBV7-7 and TRBJ2-3; 11 positions match TRBD2. The CDR3 length is 15 residues. V gave up 5 bases and J gave up 6 bases; unmatched junction bases: 7. Germline assignment: CDR1 SSHAT and CDR2 FNYEAQ (reference sequence).

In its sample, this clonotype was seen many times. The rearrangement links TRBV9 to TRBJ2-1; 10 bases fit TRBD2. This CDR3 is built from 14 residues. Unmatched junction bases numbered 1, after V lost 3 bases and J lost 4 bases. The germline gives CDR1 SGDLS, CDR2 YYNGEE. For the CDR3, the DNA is TGTGCCAGCAGCGAGACTAGCGGGTACAATGAGCAGTTCTTC. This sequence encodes CASSETSGYNEQFF.

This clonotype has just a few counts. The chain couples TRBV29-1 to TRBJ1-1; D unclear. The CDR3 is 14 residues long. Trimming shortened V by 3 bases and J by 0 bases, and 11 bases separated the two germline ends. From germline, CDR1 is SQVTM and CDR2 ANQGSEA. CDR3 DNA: TGCAGCGTTGATTTAGAACGGGTGAACACTGAAGCTTTCTTT. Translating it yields CSVDLERVNTEAFF. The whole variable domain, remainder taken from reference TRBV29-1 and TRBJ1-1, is SAVISQKPSRDICQRGTSLTIQCQVDSQVTMMFWYRQQPGQSLTLIATANQGSEATYESGFVIDKFPISRPNLTFSTLTVSNMSPEDSSIYLCSVDLERVNTEAFFGQGTRLTVV.

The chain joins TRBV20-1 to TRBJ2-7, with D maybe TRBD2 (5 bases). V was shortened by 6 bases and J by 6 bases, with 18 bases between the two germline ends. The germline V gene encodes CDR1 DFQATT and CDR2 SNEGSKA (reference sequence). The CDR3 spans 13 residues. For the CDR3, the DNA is TGCAGTGCCCCAAAATCGGGGTCCGGCGAGCAGTACTTC. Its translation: CSAPKSGSGEQYF.

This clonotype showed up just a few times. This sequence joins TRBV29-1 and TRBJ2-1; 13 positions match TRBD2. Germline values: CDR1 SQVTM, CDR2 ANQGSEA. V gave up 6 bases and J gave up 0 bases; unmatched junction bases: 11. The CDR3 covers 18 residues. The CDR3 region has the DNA TGCAGCGTAACTAGCGGGGGGGCCCTCCCGCTCTCCTACAATGAGCAGTTCTTC. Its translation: CSVTSGGALPLSYNEQFF.

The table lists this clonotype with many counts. The DNA of the CDR3 is TGTGCCAGCAGCTTTGTGAATGGTGAAGCTTTCTTT. It encodes CASSFVNGEAFF. The gene calls are TRBV11-2 and TRBJ1-1; D ambiguous. V was cut by 3 bases and J by 7 bases, with 9 bases left in between. CDR3 length equals 12 residues. The V gene's germline CDR1 is SGHAT and CDR2 FQNNGV.

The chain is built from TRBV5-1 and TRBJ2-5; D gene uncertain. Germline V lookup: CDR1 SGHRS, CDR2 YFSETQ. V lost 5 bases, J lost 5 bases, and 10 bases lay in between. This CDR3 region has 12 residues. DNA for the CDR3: TGCGCCAGCAGTTCTACGGGTGAGACCCAGTACTTC. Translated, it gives CASSSTGETQYF.

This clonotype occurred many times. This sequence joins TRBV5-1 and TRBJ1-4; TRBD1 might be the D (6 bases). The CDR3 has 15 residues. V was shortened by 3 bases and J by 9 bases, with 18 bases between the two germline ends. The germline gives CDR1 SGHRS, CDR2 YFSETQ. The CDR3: CASSSRQDHSKKLFF. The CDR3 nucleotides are TGCGCCAGCAGCTCCCGACAGGACCACTCGAAAAAACTGTTTTTT.

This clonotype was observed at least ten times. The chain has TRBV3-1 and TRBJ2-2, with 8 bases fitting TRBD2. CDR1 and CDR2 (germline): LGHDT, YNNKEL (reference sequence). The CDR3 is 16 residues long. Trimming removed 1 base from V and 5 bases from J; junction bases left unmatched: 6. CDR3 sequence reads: CASSQVYASGTGELFF. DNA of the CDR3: TGTGCCAGCAGCCAAGTGTACGCTAGCGGGACCGGGGAGCTGTTTTTT.

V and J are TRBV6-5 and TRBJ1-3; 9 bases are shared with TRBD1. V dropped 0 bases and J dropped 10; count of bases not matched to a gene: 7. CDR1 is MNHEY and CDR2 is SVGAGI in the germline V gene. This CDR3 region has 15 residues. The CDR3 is CASSYSLDRGRTIYF. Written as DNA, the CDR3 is TGTGCCAGCAGTTACTCTCTGGACAGGGGAAGAACCATATATTTT.

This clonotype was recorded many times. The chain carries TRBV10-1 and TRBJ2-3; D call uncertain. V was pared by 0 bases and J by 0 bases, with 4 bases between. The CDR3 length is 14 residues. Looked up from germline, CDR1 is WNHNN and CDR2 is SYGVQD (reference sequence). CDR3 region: CASSESSSTDTQYF. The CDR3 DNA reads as TGCGCCAGCAGTGAGTCGTCTAGCACAGATACGCAGTATTTT.

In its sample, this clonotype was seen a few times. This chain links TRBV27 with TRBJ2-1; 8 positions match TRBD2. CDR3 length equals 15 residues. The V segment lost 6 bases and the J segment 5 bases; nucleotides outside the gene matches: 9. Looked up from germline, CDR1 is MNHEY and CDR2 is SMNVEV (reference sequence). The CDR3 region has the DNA TGTGCCAGCAGATCGGGGGGGCCAACAAACAATGAGCAGTTCTTC. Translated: CASRSGGPTNNEQFF.